This TCR beta chain was obtained from a study of blood T cell repertoires in COVID-19. This table comes from immunoSEQ multiplex PCR, and its TCRdb copy is limited to in-frame clones, with some not included. The sample has more than 350,000 clones, roughly 89% seen once. This CDR3 is built from 13 residues. The sequence derives from a woman aged 45-65 years who had recovered from COVID-19. The chain combines TRBV12-2 with TRBJ1-2. TRBV12-2 is shown as a pseudogene. Sequencing used PBMCs or T cells enriched from blood (not recorded which). The DNA for the CDR3 is TGTGCAAGTCGCCAAACGACGGGCTATGGCTACACCTTC. Protein: CASRQTTGYGYTF.